This TCR beta chain was recorded in a study of blood T cells in healthy people across ages. A few counts support this clonotype. Its antigen is unidentified. A minimum of 6 micrograms of total RNA was extracted per sample. A J-beta primer mix and a sample-barcoded 5' primer were used in a second PCR of roughly 7 to 12 cycles. No fewer than 2.5 million CDR3-containing paired-end reads came from each sample. TCRdb re-analysed the 5' RACE reads in MiXCR, keeping a single row per CDR3 protein. The repertoire includes hundreds of thousands of distinct CDR3 sequences, around 20% of them detected once, and roughly 3.6% sits in the top ten. Per germline, CDR1 SGHTA and CDR2 FQGNSA. V was shortened by 9 bases and J by 5 bases, with 16 bases between the two germline ends. The CDR3 contains 13 residues. Study-level points and caveats: Naive CD4+ cell counts and diversity both ran higher in long-lived than in aged donors.

The sequence was obtained from a man aged 70-80 years in good health. The source material was blood. V is TRBV7-2 and J is TRBJ2-5, with D perhaps matching TRBD2 (5 bases). CDR3 protein: CASYWRAEETQYF. CDR3 DNA sequence: TGTGCCAGTTATTGGCGGGCGGAGGAGACCCAGTACTTC.